This passage covers 10 T cell receptor beta chains from one sample sequenced in a study of cytomegalovirus exposure and HLA in healthy donors. The PCR ran on 60 Vbeta and 13 Jbeta primers. Here immunoSEQ multiplex PCR was the method, and the copy in TCRdb shows in-frame clones only, minus some. This repertoire shows about 110,000 clones, 65% to 80% found once; its top ten account for about 3.6%. Input material: PBMCs. These receptors were collected from a man in his sixties in good health and CMV-seronegative.

The rearrangement uses TRBV12-5 and TRBJ2-7; TRBD2 aligns across 13 bases. J was trimmed by 4 bases and V by 6 bases; bases with no gene match: 6. From germline, CDR1 is LGHNT and CDR2 FRNRAP. The CDR3 consists of 15 residues. DNA of the CDR3: TGTGCTAGTGGCCCGACTAGCGGGGGGTTATACGAGCAGTACTTC. This codes for CASGPTSGGLYEQYF.

In this sample, this clone turned up a few times. Other DNA sequences from this sample encode an identical CDR3 as well. CDR3 amino acids: CASSLDRMNTEAFF. CDR3 DNA: TGCGCCAGCAGCTTGGACAGGATGAACACTGAAGCTTTCTTT. The J gene is TRBJ1-1, the V gene TRBV5-1, with a tentative D call TRBD1 (5 bases). Deletions cut 0 bases from V and 0 bases from J, with 6 bases between. Germline CDR1 reads SGHRS; CDR2 reads YFSETQ. The CDR3 runs 14 residues. The full variable domain, rest sourced from reference TRBV5-1 and TRBJ1-1, is KAGVTQTPRYLIKTRGQQVTLSCSPISGHRSVSWYQQTPGQGLQFLFEYFSETQRNKGNFPGRFSGRQFSNSRSEMNVSTLELGDSALYLCASSLDRMNTEAFFGQGTRLTVV.

The V gene is TRBV7-2, the J gene TRBJ2-1, with TRBD1 as a possible D gene (5 bases). Germline CDR1 and CDR2: SGHTA and FQGNSA. V shed 5 bases and J shed 10 bases, with 15 bases lying between them. The CDR3 is made up of 13 amino acids. The CDR3 DNA reads as TGTGCCAGCAGCGATCGTACCCGGACAGAGCAGTTCTTC. It specifies CASSDRTRTEQFF. Combining the CDR3 with reference TRBV7-2 and TRBJ2-1 gives the whole variable domain GAGVSQSPSNKVTEKGKDVELRCDPISGHTALYWYRQSLGQGLEFLIYFQGNSAPDKSGLPSDRFSAERTGGSVSTLTIQRTQQEDSAVYLCASSDRTRTEQFFGPGTRLTVL.

The chain has TRBV27 and TRBJ2-1, with 10 nucleotides matching TRBD2. Germline CDR1 is MNHEY and CDR2 is SMNVEV (reference sequence). CDR3 size: 14 residues. Trimming at V came to 6 bases and at J to 7 bases, leaving 6 bases not matched to a gene. In DNA form, the CDR3 reads TGTGCCAGCAGCGCTAGCGGGGGCCTTAATGAGCAGTTCTTC. Residues: CASSASGGLNEQFF.

The CDR3 reads CASSPLDRGDEKLFF. In DNA form, the CDR3 reads TGTGCCAGCTCACCACTGGACAGGGGTGACGAAAAACTGTTTTTT. V gene TRBV18 combines with J gene TRBJ1-4; 9 positions match TRBD1. The J segment lost 8 bases and the V segment lost 1 base, leaving 5 bases of the junction unmatched. In germline, CDR1 is KGHSH, CDR2 LQKENI. There are 15 residues in the CDR3.

With regard to this clone: Other DNA sequences in the same sample also yield this CDR3. The chain couples TRBV11-2 to TRBJ2-3, with D possibly matching TRBD1 (5 bases). Trimming removed 4 bases from V and 6 bases from J, with 17 bases in between. The CDR3 runs to 15 residues. CDR1 SGHAT and CDR2 FQNNGV come from the germline V gene. The CDR3 nucleotides are TGTGCCAGCAGCTGGACGGACGGACACACGGATACGCAGTATTTT. Translation: CASSWTDGHTDTQYF.

The rearrangement links TRBV7-2 to TRBJ2-1; the match to TRBD2 covers 15 bases. With V trimmed by 5 bases and J by 9 bases, 5 bases remained unmatched. Germline V gene lookup returns CDR1 SGHTA and CDR2 FQGNSA. This CDR3 region has 15 residues. The CDR3 loop reads CASSPGLAGGVEQFF. DNA for the CDR3: TGTGCCAGCAGCCCCGGACTAGCGGGGGGGGTTGAGCAGTTCTTC.

This clone was counted a few times. The J gene is TRBJ1-1, the V gene TRBV10-3; 7 bases map to TRBD1. CDR3 size: 15 residues. Trimming took 6 bases from V and 1 from J; bases not matched to a gene: 8. The germline V gene encodes CDR1 ENHRY and CDR2 SYGVKD. This chain's CDR3 is CAISPTGQSNTEAFF. The CDR3 DNA reads as TGTGCCATCAGCCCAACGGGACAGTCGAACACTGAAGCTTTCTTT.

The chain links TRBV28 to TRBJ2-3, with D perhaps TRBD1 (6 bases). CDR1 MDHEN and CDR2 SYDVKM come from the germline V gene. The V end was cut by 6 bases, the J end by 2 bases, with 9 bases between. The CDR3 sequence is 13 residues long. The CDR3 spells CASRGAATDTQYF. In nucleotides, the CDR3 is TGTGCCAGCAGGGGGGCAGCCACAGATACGCAGTATTTT.

The gene calls are TRBV6-5 and TRBJ1-2, with 7 bases fitting TRBD1. This CDR3 has 15 residues. The germline V gene encodes CDR1 MNHEY and CDR2 SVGAGI. The trim removed 7 bases at V and 4 bases at J, leaving 12 bases unmatched. DNA for the CDR3: TGTGCCAGCACCAAATTTATTTCAGGGGGCTATGGCTACACCTTC. Amino acids: CASTKFISGGYGYTF.